A single sample gave rise to the 18 T cell receptor beta chains below, sequenced in a study of T cell responses to AZD1222 COVID-19 vaccine. The repertoire was sequenced with immunoSEQ multiplex PCR; TCRdb's copy has only in-frame clones and lacks some. The table includes 95,000 to 150,000 clones, roughly 90% detected once. Sequenced material: peripheral blood, taken on day 0 of AZD1222 vaccination. The receptors derive from an adult in good health.

J is TRBJ2-1 and V is TRBV2, with D perhaps assigned TRBD1 or TRBD2 (6 bases each). The CDR3 spans 17 residues. V shed 4 bases and J shed 8 bases, with 24 bases lying between them. The germline V gene has CDR1 SNHLY and CDR2 FYNNEI. CDR3 loop: CASSGNMEGGSIDEQFF. The CDR3 region has the DNA TGTGCCAGCAGTGGTAATATGGAAGGGGGGAGTATAGATGAGCAGTTCTTC. Full variable domain (remainder filled in from reference TRBV2 and TRBJ2-1): EPEVTQTPSHQVTQMGQEVILRCVPISNHLYFYWYRQILGQKVEFLVSFYNNEISEKSEIFDDQFSVERPDGSNFTLKIRSTKLEDSAMYFCASSGNMEGGSIDEQFFGPGTRLTVL.

This clone was detected once. This chain joins TRBV4-3 and TRBJ1-5, with 7 positions matching TRBD1. Losses at the gene ends were 3 bases for V and 2 bases for J; bases not matched to a gene: 4. Germline assignment: CDR1 LGHNA and CDR2 YSLEER. The CDR3 contains 15 residues. This CDR3 is CASSQGDRGNQPQHF. For the CDR3, the DNA is TGCGCCAGCAGCCAGGGCGACAGGGGCAATCAGCCCCAGCATTTT.

The chain couples TRBV28 to TRBJ2-1; 8 bases line up with TRBD2. Germline CDR1 MDHEN, CDR2 SYDVKM. Unmatched junction bases numbered 13, after V lost 5 bases and J lost 10 bases. The CDR3 sequence is 15 residues long. DNA for the CDR3: TGTGCCAGCAGTCTCTATCGGGAGGGGAATCAGGAGCAGTTCTTC. It specifies CASSLYREGNQEQFF.

This clone occurred a few times. The chain joins TRBV11-3 to TRBJ2-7; 9 bases are shared with TRBD2. This CDR3 comprises 17 residues. The germline V gene encodes CDR1 SGHNT and CDR2 YENEEA. J lost 0 bases, V lost 4 bases, and 10 bases had no gene match. CDR3 sequence: CASSSIRTSENSYEQYF. For the CDR3, the DNA is TGTGCCAGCAGCTCCATCCGGACTAGCGAAAACTCCTACGAGCAGTACTTC.

Note on this clone: At one boundary the junction diverges from the germline segment, which might be a read error. The chain is built from TRBV7-7 and TRBJ2-5, with 9 bases lining up with TRBD2. The CDR3 runs 16 residues. CDR1 and CDR2 (germline): SSHAT, FNYEAQ (reference sequence). This CDR3 is CASSAGTSSNQETQYF. The DNA for the CDR3 is TGTGCTAGCAGCGCCGGGACTAGCAGCAACCAAGAGACCCAGTACTTC.

This clone was detected once. The chain couples TRBV9 to TRBJ2-1; no firm D call. Looked up from germline, CDR1 is SGDLS and CDR2 is YYNGEE. V shed 3 bases and J shed 5 bases, with 9 bases lying between them. The CDR3 contains 13 residues. The CDR3 is CASSASQNNEQFF. The CDR3 DNA reads as TGTGCCAGCAGCGCATCACAAAACAATGAGCAGTTCTTC.

The rearrangement uses TRBV4-1 and TRBJ2-7; 14 nucleotides line up with TRBD2. Unmatched junction bases numbered 6, after V lost 5 bases and J lost 6 bases. In germline, CDR1 is MGHRA, CDR2 YSYEKL. The CDR3 length is 15 residues. CDR3 in amino acids: CASSAGLAGVGEQYF. The CDR3 DNA follows: TGCGCCAGCAGCGCGGGACTAGCGGGAGTAGGCGAGCAGTACTTC.

The DNA of the CDR3 is TGTGCCAGCAGTTTAGAGACTCCTAATGAGCAGTTCTTC. The encoded protein is CASSLETPNEQFF. The genes are TRBV28 and TRBJ2-1, with unresolved D. The germline V and J ends were trimmed by 2 bases and 7 bases, with 9 bases remaining between them. Germline lookup yields CDR1 MDHEN and CDR2 SYDVKM. The CDR3 has 13 residues.

The V and J genes are TRBV7-2 and TRBJ1-2; TRBD1 matches 7 bases. V dropped 5 bases and J dropped 4; count of bases not matched to a gene: 10. The CDR3 is 15 residues long. Germline CDR1 is SGHTA and CDR2 is FQGNSA. The CDR3 spells CASSPNRGFGYGYTF. CDR3 in DNA: TGTGCCAGCAGCCCCAACAGGGGTTTCGGCTATGGCTACACCTTC.

CDR3 sequence reads: CASSIAGAASYEQYF. As DNA, the CDR3 is TGTGCCAGTAGTATAGCGGGGGCCGCGTCCTACGAGCAGTACTTC. The V and J genes are TRBV19 and TRBJ2-7; D might be TRBD1 or TRBD2, each matching 6 bases. The ends were cut back, 1 base at V and 1 base at J, with 11 bases in the middle. In germline, CDR1 is LNHDA, CDR2 SQIVND (reference sequence). The CDR3 is 15 amino acids.

The chain links TRBV5-8 to TRBJ1-1; possible D gene TRBD1, 5 bases. The V end lost 3 bases, the J end lost 0 bases, and 6 bases lay between the germline ends. Germline V CDR1 and CDR2: SGHTS, YDEGEE. The CDR3 is 13 amino acids. The CDR3 DNA is TGTGCCAGCAGCTGGACAATGAACACTGAAGCTTTCTTT. Its translation is CASSWTMNTEAFF.

The rearrangement uses TRBV19 and TRBJ1-2, with no clear D. Germline V CDR1 and CDR2: LNHDA, SQIVND (reference sequence). This CDR3 contains 14 residues. Trimming removed 5 bases at V and 1 base at J, with 11 bases between. The CDR3 loop is CASSLDFLNYGYTF. The CDR3 DNA reads TGTGCCAGTAGTTTGGATTTTCTTAACTATGGCTACACCTTC.

This clone was counted a few times. V is TRBV7-3 and J is TRBJ1-1; unclear D gene. The V gene lost 5 bases and the J gene lost 0 bases, with 16 bases spanning the gap. The germline V gene has CDR1 SGHTA and CDR2 FQGTGA. The CDR3 covers 16 residues. The CDR3 loop is CASSEFAWVLNTEAFF. The CDR3 DNA is TGTGCCAGCAGCGAGTTCGCGTGGGTTCTGAACACTGAAGCTTTCTTT.

The chain is built from TRBV30 and TRBJ1-5; D is possibly TRBD1 (6 bases). Between the trimmed V and J ends, which lost 1 base and 6 bases, there was a span of 7 bases. CDR3 length: 12 residues. Germline V lookup: CDR1 GTSNPN, CDR2 SVGIG (reference sequence). The CDR3 nucleotides read TGTGCCTGGAGTGCGGGGGCTCAGCCCCAGCATTTT. Encoded protein: CAWSAGAQPQHF.

The J gene is TRBJ2-2, the V gene TRBV9; TRBD2 might be the D (6 bases). The CDR3 length is 14 residues. The V and J ends lost 0 bases and 6 bases respectively, with 9 bases between them. The V gene's germline CDR1 is SGDLS and CDR2 YYNGEE. The CDR3, as DNA: TGTGCCAGCAGCGTAGGCGGGGTGGCCGGGGAGCTGTTTTTT. Amino acids: CASSVGGVAGELFF.

The rearrangement links TRBV7-8 to TRBJ2-7; D is perhaps TRBD2 (7 bases). The V and J ends lost 0 bases and 1 base respectively, with 13 bases between them. Germline CDR1 SGHVS, CDR2 FQNEAQ. This CDR3 is built from 16 residues. The CDR3 loop is CASSLAGGGLSYEQYF. CDR3 sequence (DNA): TGTGCCAGCAGCTTAGCGGGGGGGGGCCTATCCTACGAGCAGTACTTC.

J is TRBJ2-5 and V is TRBV11-2, with D possibly matching TRBD1 (5 bases). This CDR3 spans 15 amino acids. The germline CDR1 and CDR2 sequences are SGHAT and FQNNGV. V dropped 5 bases and J dropped 5 bases, with 18 bases sitting between them. The CDR3 coding sequence is TGTGCCAGCAGCCCCGACCCAGGGATTGGGGAGACCCAGTACTTC. The encoded protein is CASSPDPGIGETQYF.

The chain uses TRBV5-1 and TRBJ1-3; 7 bases are shared with TRBD1. This CDR3 spans 16 amino acids. The trim removed 0 bases at V and 3 bases at J, leaving 6 bases unmatched. CDR1 and CDR2 from the germline V gene are SGHRS and YFSETQ. The CDR3 is CASSLAGQMGGNTIYF. The CDR3 region has the DNA TGCGCCAGCAGCTTGGCGGGACAGATGGGTGGAAACACCATATATTTT.